This TCR beta chain is from a study of T cells in Graves' hyperthyroidism and ophthalmopathy. There were TCR beta CDR3 regions amplified from RNA transcripts. A set of HTBI primers served as the primers for a first-round RT-PCR of the TCR CDR3. A single record per CDR3 protein comes from TCRdb applying MiXCR to the multiplex PCR reads. This sample has 350,000 to 500,000 distinct CDR3 sequences, with approximately 14% found just once. V lost 7 bases, J lost 6 bases, and 15 bases lay in between. CDR3 length: 13 amino acids. The germline V gene encodes CDR1 MNHEY and CDR2 SMNVEV (reference sequence). Notes on this clonotype: The antigen is unknown.

Study-wide results and limits: In blood, most of the thyroid clonotypes expanded above 0.001 were also present.

Exclusion criteria comprised uncontrolled infection, other autoimmune disease, pregnancy or lactation. Sample: blood. V and J are TRBV27 and TRBJ1-1, with D uncertain. The TCR comes from a woman aged 18-30 years with Graves' hyperthyroidism. The CDR3, as DNA: TGTGCCAGCACTCCCACCCCGGGGTCTGAAGCTTTCTTT. This gives the protein CASTPTPGSEAFF.